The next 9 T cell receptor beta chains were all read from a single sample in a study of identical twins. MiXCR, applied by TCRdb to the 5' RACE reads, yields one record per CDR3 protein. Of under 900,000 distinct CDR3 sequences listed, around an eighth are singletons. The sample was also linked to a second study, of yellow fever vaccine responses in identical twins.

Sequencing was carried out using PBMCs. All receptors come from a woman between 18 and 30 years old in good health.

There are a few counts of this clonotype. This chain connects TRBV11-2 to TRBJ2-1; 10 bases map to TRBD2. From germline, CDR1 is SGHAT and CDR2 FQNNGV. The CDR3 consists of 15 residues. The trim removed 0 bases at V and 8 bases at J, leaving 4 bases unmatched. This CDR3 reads CASSLESGGAHEQFF. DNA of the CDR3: TGTGCCAGCAGCTTAGAAAGCGGGGGGGCGCATGAGCAGTTCTTC.

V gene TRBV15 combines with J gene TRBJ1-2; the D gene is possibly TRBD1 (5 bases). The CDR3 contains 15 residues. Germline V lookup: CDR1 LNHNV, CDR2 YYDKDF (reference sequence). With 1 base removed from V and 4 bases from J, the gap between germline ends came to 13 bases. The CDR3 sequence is CATSRGGSGFYGYTF. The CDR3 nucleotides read TGTGCCACCAGCAGAGGGGGGTCAGGGTTCTATGGCTACACCTTC.

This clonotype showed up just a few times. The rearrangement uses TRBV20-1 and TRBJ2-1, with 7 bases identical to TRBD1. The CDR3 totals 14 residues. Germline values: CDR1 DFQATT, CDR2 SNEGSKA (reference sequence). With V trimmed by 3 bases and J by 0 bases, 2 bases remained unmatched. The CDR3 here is CSASEGASYNEQFF. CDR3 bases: TGCAGTGCTAGTGAGGGGGCCTCCTACAATGAGCAGTTCTTC.

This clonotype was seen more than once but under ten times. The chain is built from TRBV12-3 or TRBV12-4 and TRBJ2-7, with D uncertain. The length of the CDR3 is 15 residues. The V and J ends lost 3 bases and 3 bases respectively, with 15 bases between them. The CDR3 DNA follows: TGTGCCAGCAGTTTTCTCCCTAGGAATAACTACGAGCAGTACTTC. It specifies CASSFLPRNNYEQYF.

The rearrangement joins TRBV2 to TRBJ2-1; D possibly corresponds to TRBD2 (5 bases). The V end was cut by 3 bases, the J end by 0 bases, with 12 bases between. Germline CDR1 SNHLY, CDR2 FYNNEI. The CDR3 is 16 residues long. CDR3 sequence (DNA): TGTGCCAGCAGTGATTCGGGGTTAAGCTCCTACAATGAGCAGTTCTTC. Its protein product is CASSDSGLSSYNEQFF.

The CDR3 nucleotides read TGTGCCAGCAGCCGGGAAACGAACACCGGGGAGCTGTTTTTT. Its protein product is CASSRETNTGELFF. The chain uses TRBV3-1 and TRBJ2-2, with unresolved D. V was trimmed by 4 bases and J by 0 bases, leaving 6 bases between them. Germline V gives CDR1 LGHDT, CDR2 YNNKEL (reference sequence). The CDR3 covers 14 residues.

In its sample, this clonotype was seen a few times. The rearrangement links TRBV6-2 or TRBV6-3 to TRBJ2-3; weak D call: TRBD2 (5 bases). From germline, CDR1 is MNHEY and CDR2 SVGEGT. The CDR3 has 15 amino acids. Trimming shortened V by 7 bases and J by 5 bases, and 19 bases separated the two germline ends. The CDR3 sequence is CASTPGGGPRDTQYF. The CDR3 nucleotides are TGTGCCAGCACCCCCGGAGGCGGCCCTCGAGATACGCAGTATTTT.

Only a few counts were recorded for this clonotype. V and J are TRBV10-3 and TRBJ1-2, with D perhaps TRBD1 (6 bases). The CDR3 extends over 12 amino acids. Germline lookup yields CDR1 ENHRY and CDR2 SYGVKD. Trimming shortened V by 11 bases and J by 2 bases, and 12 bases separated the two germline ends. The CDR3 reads CAHGQGNYGYTF. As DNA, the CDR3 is TGTGCCCACGGCCAGGGGAACTATGGCTACACCTTC.

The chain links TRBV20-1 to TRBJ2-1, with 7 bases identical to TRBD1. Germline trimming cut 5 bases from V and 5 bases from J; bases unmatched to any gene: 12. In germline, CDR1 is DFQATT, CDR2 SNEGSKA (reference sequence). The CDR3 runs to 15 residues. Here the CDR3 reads CSAPLQGRFNNEQFF. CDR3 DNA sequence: TGCAGTGCTCCACTACAGGGGCGATTTAACAATGAGCAGTTCTTC.